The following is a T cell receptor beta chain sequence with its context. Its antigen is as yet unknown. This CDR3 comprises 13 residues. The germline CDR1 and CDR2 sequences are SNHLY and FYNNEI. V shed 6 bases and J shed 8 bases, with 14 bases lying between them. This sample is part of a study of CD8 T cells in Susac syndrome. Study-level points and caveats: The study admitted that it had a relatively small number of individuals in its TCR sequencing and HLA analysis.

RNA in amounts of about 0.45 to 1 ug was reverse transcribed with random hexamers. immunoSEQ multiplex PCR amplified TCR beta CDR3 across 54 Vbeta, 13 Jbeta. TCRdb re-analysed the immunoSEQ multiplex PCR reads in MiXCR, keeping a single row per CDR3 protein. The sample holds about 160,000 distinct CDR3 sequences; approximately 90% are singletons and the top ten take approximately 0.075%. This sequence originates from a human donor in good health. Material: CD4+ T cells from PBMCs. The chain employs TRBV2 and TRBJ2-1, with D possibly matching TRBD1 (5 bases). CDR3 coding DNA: TGTGCCAGCAGGGAGTGGGTAGGGGATGAGCAGTTCTTC. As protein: CASREWVGDEQFF.